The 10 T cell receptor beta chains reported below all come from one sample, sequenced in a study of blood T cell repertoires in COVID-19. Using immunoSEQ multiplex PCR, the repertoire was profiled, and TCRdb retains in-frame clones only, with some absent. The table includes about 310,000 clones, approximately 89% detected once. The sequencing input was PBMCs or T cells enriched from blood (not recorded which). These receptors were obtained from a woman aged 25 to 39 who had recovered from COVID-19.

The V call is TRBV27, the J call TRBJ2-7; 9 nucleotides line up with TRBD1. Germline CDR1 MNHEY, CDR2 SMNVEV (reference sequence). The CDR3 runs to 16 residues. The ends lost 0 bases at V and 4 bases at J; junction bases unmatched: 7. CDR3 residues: CASSLSRGTGIYEQYF. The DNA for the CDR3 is TGTGCCAGCAGTTTATCGCGGGGGACAGGGATTTACGAGCAGTACTTC.

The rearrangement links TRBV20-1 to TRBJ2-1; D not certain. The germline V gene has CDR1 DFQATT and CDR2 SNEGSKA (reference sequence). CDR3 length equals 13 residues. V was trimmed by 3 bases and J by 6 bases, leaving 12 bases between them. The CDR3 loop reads CSASSSGSNEQFF. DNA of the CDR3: TGCAGTGCTAGTAGTTCCGGGTCCAATGAGCAGTTCTTC.

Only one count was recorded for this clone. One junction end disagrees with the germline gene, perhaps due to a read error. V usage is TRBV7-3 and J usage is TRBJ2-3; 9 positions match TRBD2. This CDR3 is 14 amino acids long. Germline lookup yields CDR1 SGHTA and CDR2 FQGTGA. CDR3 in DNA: TGTGCCAGCACCTTAGCGGGAGAAGGAGATACGCAGTATTTT. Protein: CASTLAGEGDTQYF.

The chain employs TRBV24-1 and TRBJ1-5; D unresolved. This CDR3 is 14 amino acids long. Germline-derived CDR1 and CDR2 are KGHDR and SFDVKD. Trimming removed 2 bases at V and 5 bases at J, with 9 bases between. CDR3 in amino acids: CATSDSRIYQPQHF. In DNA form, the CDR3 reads TGTGCCACCAGTGATTCCAGGATATATCAGCCCCAGCATTTT.

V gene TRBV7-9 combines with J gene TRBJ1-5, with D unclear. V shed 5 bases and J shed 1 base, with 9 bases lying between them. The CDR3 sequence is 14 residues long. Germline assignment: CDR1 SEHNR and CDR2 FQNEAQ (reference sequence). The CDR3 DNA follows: TGTGCCAGCAGCCCCGCGGGGAGCAATCAGCCCCAGCATTTT. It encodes CASSPAGSNQPQHF.

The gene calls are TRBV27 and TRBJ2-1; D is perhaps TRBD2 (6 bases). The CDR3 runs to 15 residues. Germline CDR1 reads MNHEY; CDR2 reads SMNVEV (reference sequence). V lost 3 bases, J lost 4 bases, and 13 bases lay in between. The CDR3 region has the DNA TGTGCCAGCAGTTTTAGGGGACTCGATTACAATGAGCAGTTCTTC. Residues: CASSFRGLDYNEQFF.

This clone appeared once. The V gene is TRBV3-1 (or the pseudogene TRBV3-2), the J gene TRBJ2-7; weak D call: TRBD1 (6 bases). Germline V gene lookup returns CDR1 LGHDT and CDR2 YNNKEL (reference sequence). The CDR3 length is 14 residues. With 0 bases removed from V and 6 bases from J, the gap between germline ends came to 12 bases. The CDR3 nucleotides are TGTGCCAGCAGCCAAGATCAGGGGACCATCGAGCAGTACTTC. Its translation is CASSQDQGTIEQYF.

CDR3 bases: TGCGCCAGCTCGACAGGGGAGGCCGGGGAGCTGTTTTTT. It encodes CASSTGEAGELFF. The gene calls are TRBV5-1 and TRBJ2-2; 8 nucleotides match TRBD1. Trimming took 7 bases from V and 6 from J; bases not matched to a gene: 5. This CDR3 has 13 amino acids. Germline CDR1 and CDR2: SGHRS and YFSETQ.

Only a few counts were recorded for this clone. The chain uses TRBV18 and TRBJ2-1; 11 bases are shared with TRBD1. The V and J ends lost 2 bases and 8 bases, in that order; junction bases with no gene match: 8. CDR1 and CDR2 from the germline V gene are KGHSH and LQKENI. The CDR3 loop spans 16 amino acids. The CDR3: CASSPGTGGSGDEQFF. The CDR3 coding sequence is TGTGCCAGCTCACCAGGGACAGGGGGATCCGGGGATGAGCAGTTCTTC. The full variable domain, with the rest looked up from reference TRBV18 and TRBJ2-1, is NAGVMQNPRHLVRRRGQEARLRCSPMKGHSHVYWYRQLPEEGLKFMVYLQKENIIDESGMPKERFSAEFPKEGPSILRIQQVVRGDSAAYFCASSPGTGGSGDEQFFGPGTRLTVL.

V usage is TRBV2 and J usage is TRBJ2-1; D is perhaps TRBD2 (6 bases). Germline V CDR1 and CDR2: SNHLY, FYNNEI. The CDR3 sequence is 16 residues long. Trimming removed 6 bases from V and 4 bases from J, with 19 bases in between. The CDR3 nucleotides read TGTGCCAGCAGCCCATTGGGGGGAGCTTCGTACAATGAGCAGTTCTTC. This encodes CASSPLGGASYNEQFF.